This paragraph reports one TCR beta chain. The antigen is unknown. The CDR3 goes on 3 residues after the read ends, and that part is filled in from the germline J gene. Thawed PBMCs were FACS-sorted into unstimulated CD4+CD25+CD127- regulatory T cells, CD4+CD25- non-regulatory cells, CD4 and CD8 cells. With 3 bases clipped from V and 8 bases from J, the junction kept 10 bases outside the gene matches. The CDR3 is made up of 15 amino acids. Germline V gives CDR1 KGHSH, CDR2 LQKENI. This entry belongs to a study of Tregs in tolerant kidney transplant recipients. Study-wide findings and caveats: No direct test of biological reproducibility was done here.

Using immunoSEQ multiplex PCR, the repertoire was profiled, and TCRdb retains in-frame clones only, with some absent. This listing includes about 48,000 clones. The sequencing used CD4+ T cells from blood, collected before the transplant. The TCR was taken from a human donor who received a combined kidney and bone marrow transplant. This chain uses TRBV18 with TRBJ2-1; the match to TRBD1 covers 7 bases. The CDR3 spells CASSPTGDTSDEQFF. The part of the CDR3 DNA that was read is TGTGCCAGCTCACCTACAGGGGACACCTCCGATGAG.